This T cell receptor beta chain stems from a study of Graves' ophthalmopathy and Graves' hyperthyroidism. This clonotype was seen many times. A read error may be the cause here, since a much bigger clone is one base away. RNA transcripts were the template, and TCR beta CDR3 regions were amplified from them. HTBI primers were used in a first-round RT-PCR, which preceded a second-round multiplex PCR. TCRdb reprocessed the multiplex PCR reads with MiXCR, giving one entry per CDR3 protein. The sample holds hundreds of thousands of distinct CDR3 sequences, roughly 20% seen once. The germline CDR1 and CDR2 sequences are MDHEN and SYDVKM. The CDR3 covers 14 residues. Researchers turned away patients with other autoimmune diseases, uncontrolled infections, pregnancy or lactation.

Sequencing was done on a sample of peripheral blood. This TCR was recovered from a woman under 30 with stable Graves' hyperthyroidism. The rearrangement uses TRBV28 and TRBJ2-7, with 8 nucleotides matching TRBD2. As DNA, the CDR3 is TGTGCCAGCCGTAGCGGGACCCTCATTTACGAGCAGCACTTC. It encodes CASRSGTLIYEQHF.